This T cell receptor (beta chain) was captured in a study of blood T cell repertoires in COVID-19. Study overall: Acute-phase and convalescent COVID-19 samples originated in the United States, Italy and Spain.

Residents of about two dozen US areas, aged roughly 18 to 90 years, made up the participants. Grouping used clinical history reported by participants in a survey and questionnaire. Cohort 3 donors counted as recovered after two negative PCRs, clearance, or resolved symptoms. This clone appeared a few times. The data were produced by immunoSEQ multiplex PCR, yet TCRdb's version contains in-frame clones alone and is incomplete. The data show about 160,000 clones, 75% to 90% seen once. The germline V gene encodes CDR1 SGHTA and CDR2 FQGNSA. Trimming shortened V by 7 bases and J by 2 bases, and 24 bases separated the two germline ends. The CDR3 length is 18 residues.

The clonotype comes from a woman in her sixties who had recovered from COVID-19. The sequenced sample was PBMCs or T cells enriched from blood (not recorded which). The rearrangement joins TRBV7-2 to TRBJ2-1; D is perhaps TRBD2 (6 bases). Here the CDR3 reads CASTAPRGGGQTYNEQFF. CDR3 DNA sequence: TGTGCCAGCACCGCTCCGCGGGGCGGCGGGCAAACCTACAATGAGCAGTTCTTC.